The TCR beta chain under discussion was sequenced for a study of control samples from healthy donors and cancer patients (dated by TCRdb to the early 2020s). Germline trimming amounts to 4 bases on V and 7 bases on J, with 2 as the count of junction bases outside the gene matches. Taken from the germline V gene, the CDR1 and CDR2 loops are SGHRS and YFSETQ. The CDR3 goes from the cysteine to the phenylalanine over 12 residues. CDR3 DNA is the only sequence kept; it has 36 bases, read in frame from the first base. Notes on this clone: Its antigen is not yet known. No much larger clonotype is one base removed from it; base qualities were not supplied.

Library preparation employed the immunoSEQ multiplex PCR assay. TCRdb took over this immuneACCESS table, retaining in-frame rearrangements with V and J assigned. Such tables are incomplete; in checked studies, under half of the missing clones stem from an unresolved V gene, and the remainder is unexplained. The sample includes 65,000 to 90,000 clones, with approximately 89% observed a single time. Clones ranked in the top ten supply about a fifth of the sample. The chain joins TRBV5-1 to TRBJ1-1; 9 nucleotides in the junction match TRBD1. Input material: blood. The receptor was isolated from a man aged 45-65 years in good health. The CDR3 reads as follows: CASSQDRGEAFF. The base sequence is TGCGCCAGCAGCCAGGACAGGGGTGAAGCTTTCTTT.